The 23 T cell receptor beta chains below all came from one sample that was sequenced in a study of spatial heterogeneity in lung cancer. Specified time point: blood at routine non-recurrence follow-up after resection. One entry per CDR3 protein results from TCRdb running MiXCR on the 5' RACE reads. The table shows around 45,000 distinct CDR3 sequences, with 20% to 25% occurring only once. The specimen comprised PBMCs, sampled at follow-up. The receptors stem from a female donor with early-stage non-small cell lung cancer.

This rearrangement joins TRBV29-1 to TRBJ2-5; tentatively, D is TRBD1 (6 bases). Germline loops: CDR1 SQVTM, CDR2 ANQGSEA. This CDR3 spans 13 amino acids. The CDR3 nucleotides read TGCAGTACTCAGGGGATTGGGCGAGAGACCCAGTACTTC. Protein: CSTQGIGRETQYF.

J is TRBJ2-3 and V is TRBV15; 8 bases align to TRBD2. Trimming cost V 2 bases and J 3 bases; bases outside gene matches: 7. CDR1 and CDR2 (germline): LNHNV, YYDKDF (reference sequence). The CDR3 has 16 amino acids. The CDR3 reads CATSRTGGRITDTQYF. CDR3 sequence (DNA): TGTGCCACCAGCAGAACGGGGGGGCGGATAACAGATACGCAGTATTTT.

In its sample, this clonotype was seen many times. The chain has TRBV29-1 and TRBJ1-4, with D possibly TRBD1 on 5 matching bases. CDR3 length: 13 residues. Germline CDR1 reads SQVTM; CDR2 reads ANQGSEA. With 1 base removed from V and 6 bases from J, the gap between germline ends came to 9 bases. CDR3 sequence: CSVEGRDDEKLFF. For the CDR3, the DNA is TGCAGCGTTGAAGGCAGGGATGATGAAAAACTGTTTTTT. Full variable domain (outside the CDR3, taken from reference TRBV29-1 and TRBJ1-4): SAVISQKPSRDICQRGTSLTIQCQVDSQVTMMFWYRQQPGQSLTLIATANQGSEATYESGFVIDKFPISRPNLTFSTLTVSNMSPEDSSIYLCSVEGRDDEKLFFGSGTQLSVL.

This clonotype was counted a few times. The CDR3 sequence is CASSEGGMGQPQHF. The CDR3 DNA reads as TGTGCCAGCAGTGAAGGGGGAATGGGCCAGCCCCAGCATTTT. The gene calls are TRBV25-1 and TRBJ1-5, with TRBD1 as a possible D gene (5 bases). Germline V gene data show CDR1 as MGHDK and CDR2 as SYGVNS. Deletions cut 2 bases from V and 7 bases from J, with 12 bases between. This CDR3 is built from 14 residues.

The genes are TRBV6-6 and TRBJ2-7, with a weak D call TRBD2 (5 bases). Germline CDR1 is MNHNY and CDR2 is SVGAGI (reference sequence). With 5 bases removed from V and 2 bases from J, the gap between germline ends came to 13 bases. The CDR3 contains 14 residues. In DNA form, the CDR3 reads TGTGCCAGCAGTGGCGGGCTGGGCGCCTACGAGCAGTACTTC. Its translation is CASSGGLGAYEQYF.

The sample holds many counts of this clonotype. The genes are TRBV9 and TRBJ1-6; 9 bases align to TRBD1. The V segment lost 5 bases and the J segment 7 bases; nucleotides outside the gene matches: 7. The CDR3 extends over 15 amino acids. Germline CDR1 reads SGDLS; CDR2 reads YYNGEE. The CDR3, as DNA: TGTGCCAGCAGTCCCCCCGGGACAGGGAATTCACCCCTCCACTTT. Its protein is CASSPPGTGNSPLHF.

CDR3 in DNA: TGTGCCAGCAGCCCGAACGTGGGGGAGGCCTATGGCTACACCTTC. This gives the protein CASSPNVGEAYGYTF. The chain joins TRBV7-9 to TRBJ1-2; tentative D call: TRBD1 (5 bases). Trimming took 5 bases from V and 4 from J, leaving 17 bases between them. The CDR3 totals 15 residues. CDR1 is SEHNR and CDR2 is FQNEAQ in the germline V gene (reference sequence).

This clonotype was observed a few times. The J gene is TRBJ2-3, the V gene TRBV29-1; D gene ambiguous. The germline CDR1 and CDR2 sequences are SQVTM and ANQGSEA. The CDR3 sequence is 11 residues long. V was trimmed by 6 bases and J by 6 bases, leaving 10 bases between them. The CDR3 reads CSVRPGDTQYF. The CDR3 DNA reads TGCAGCGTAAGACCCGGGGATACGCAGTATTTT.

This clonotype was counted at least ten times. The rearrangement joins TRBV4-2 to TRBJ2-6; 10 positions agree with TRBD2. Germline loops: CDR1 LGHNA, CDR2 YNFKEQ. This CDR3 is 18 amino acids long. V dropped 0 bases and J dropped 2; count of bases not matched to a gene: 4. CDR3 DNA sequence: TGTGCCAGCAGCCAAGAGACGAGCGGGGGGGCTGGGGCCAACGTCCTGACTTTC. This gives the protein CASSQETSGGAGANVLTF.

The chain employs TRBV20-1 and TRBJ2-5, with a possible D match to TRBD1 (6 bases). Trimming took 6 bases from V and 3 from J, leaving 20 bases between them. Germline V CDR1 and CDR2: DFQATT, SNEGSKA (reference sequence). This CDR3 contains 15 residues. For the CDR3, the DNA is TGCAGTGCAGATTCAGGACAGAGTAGGGAAGAGACCCAGTACTTC. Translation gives CSADSGQSREETQYF.

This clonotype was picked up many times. CDR3 region: CASSSLAGSTDTQYF. The CDR3 nucleotides read TGTGCCAGCAGCTCTCTAGCGGGGAGCACAGATACGCAGTATTTT. The chain has TRBV7-9 and TRBJ2-3, with 9 positions matching TRBD2. CDR1 is SEHNR and CDR2 is FQNEAQ in the germline V gene (reference sequence). The length of the CDR3 is 15 residues. V trimming: 4 bases; J trimming: 0 bases; junction bases outside the gene matches: 2.

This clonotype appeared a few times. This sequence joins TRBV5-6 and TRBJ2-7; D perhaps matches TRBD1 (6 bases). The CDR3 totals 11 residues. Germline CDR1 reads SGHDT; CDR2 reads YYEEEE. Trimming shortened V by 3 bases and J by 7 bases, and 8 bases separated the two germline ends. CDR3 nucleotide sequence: TGTGCCAGCAGCTGGGGGCTTGAGCAGTACTTC. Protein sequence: CASSWGLEQYF.

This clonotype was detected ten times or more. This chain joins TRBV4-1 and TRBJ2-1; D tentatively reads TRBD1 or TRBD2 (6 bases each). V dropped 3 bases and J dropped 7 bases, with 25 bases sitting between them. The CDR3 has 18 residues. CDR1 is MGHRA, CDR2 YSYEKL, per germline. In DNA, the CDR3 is TGCGCCAGCAGCCATCCGGTTAGAGGACTCCGAGGGGGGAATGAGCAGTTCTTC. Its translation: CASSHPVRGLRGGNEQFF.

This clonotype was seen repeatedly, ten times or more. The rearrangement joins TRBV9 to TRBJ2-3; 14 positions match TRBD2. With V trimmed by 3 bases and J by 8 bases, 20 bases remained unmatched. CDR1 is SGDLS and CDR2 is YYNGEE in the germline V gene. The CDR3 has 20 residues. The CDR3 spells CASSAPTSGRALVGFVTQYF. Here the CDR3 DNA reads TGTGCCAGCAGCGCTCCGACTAGCGGGAGGGCCTTAGTGGGTTTCGTTACGCAGTATTTT.

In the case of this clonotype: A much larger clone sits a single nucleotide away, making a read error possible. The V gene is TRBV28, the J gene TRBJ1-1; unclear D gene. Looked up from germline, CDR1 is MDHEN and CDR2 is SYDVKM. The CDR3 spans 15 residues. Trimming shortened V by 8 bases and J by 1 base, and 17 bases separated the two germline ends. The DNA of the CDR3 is TGTGCCAGCGGCCCCCCTGGAGGGCCGAACACTGAAGCTTTCTTT. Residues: CASGPPGGPNTEAFF.

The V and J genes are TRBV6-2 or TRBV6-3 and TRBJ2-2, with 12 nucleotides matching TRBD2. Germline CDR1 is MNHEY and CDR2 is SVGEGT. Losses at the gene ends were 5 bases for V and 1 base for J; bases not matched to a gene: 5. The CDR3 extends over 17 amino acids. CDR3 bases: TGTGCCAGCAGTCAGACGGGACTAGCGGGGAACACCGGGGAGCTGTTTTTT. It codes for CASSQTGLAGNTGELFF.

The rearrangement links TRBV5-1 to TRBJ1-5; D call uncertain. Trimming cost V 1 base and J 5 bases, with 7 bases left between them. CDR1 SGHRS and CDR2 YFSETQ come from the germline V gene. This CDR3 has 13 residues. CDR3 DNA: TGCGCCAGCAGCTTGCGGGGAGATCAGCCCCAGCATTTT. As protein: CASSLRGDQPQHF.

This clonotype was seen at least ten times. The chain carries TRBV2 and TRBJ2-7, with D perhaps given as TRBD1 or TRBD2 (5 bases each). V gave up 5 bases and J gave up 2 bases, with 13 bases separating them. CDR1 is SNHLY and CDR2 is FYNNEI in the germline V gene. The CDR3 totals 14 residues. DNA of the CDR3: TGTGCCAGCAGTCTGGGACCGACCCCCTACGAGCAGTACGTC. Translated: CASSLGPTPYEQYV.

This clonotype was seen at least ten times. CDR3 region: CASSLTVPEAGEQYV. CDR3 sequence (DNA): TGCGCCAGCAGCCTAACGGTCCCCGAGGCGGGCGAGCAGTACGTC. The rearrangement links TRBV7-8 to TRBJ2-7; a weak D match, TRBD2 (5 bases). The CDR3 sequence is 15 residues long. Germline lookup yields CDR1 SGHVS and CDR2 FQNEAQ.

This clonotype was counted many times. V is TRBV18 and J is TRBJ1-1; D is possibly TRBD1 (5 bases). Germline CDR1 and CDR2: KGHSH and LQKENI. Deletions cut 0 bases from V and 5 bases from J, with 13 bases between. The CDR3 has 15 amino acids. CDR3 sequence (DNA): TGTGCCAGCTCACCACCGGGGACCCTAAGGACTGAAGCTTTCTTT. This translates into CASSPPGTLRTEAFF.

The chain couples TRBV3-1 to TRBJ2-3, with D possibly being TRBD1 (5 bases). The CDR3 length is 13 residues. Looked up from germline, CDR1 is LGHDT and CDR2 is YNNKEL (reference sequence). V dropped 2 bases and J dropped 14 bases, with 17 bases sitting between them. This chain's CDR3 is CASSQQGAPLPYF. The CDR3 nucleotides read TGTGCCAGCAGCCAACAAGGGGCACCACTGCCGTATTTT.

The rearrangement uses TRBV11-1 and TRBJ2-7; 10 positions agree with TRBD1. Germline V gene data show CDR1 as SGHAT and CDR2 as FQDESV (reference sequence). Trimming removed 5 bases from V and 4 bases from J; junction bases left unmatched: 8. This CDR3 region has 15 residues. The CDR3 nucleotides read TGTGCCAGCAGCGGTGGGACAGGGGAGAGTTACGAGCAGTACTTC. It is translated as CASSGGTGESYEQYF.

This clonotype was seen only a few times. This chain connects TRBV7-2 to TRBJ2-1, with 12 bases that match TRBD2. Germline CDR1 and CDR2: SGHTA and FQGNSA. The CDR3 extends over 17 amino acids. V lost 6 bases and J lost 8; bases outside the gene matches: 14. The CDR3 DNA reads TGTGCCAGCAGTTCTTTTCCCCCCCTAGCGGGAGGGGATGAGCAGTTCTTC. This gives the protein CASSSFPPLAGGDEQFF.